The clone carrying this TCR beta chain was seen only a few times. Its antigen is undetermined. TCRdb passed the 5' RACE reads through MiXCR, listing each CDR3 protein once. The sample lists under 900,000 distinct CDR3 sequences, 12% occurring once. This specimen comes from a study of identical twins. Notes on the study in general: For out-of-frame beta sequences, excess twin sharing was weaker. Models came in too low on out-of-frame TCR alpha sharing in monozygotic twins.

The CDR3 contains 14 residues. The junction had 6 bases not matched to a gene; V was cut back by 6 bases and J by 6 bases. This sample was shared with a second study, whose subject was yellow fever vaccine responses in identical twins.

V gene TRBV12-3 or TRBV12-4 combines with J gene TRBJ1-5; 9 bases are a match to TRBD1. The TCR was taken from a woman between 18 and 30 years old in good health. Sequences were obtained from PBMCs. CDR3 loop: CASRQGALSQPQHF. The CDR3 DNA is TGTGCCAGCAGACAGGGGGCCTTGTCTCAGCCCCAGCATTTT.